The 18 T cell receptor beta chains given below trace back to one sample, sequenced in a study of cytomegalovirus exposure and HLA in healthy donors. Primers: 60 Vbeta forward and 13 Jbeta reverse. Sequenced by immunoSEQ multiplex PCR; TCRdb stores in-frame clones only, minus some. The sample has some 120,000 clones, approximately 80% seen once. The specimen was PBMCs. The receptors derive from a man in his forties or fifties in good health and CMV-seronegative.

The rearrangement links TRBV19 to TRBJ1-5; D is unresolved. The CDR3 has 13 amino acids. Trimming cost V 3 bases and J 6 bases, with 9 bases left between them. Germline values: CDR1 LNHDA, CDR2 SQIVND (reference sequence). CDR3 sequence (DNA): TGTGCCAGTAGTATTCAGGCGAGTCAGCCCCAGCATTTT. As protein: CASSIQASQPQHF.

The J gene is TRBJ2-7, the V gene TRBV5-1; D might be TRBD1 (6 bases). Looked up from germline, CDR1 is SGHRS and CDR2 is YFSETQ. Trimming shortened V by 2 bases and J by 5 bases, and 8 bases separated the two germline ends. The CDR3 runs to 12 residues. The CDR3 DNA reads as TGCGCCAGCAGCTTACAGGGAGACGAGCAGTACTTC. Translated, it gives CASSLQGDEQYF.

The chain employs TRBV18 and TRBJ1-2; 7 bases line up with TRBD1. The CDR3 spans 14 residues. Trimming took 2 bases from V and 7 from J; bases not matched to a gene: 7. Germline V gives CDR1 KGHSH, CDR2 LQKENI. Here the CDR3 DNA reads TGTGCCAGCTCACCAAACAGGGGATGGAGTGGCTACACCTTC. It is translated as CASSPNRGWSGYTF.

This clone came up a few times. The rearrangement uses TRBV5-6 and TRBJ1-2, with TRBD1 as a possible D gene (6 bases). Trimming shortened V by 2 bases and J by 2 bases, and 10 bases separated the two germline ends. CDR1 and CDR2 from the germline V gene are SGHDT and YYEEEE. The CDR3 is made up of 14 amino acids. Here the CDR3 reads CASSFRGMNYGYTF. The CDR3 nucleotides read TGTGCCAGCAGCTTCAGGGGCATGAACTATGGCTACACCTTC.

This clone has only one observation. This sequence joins TRBV7-2 and TRBJ1-2; D is possibly TRBD1 (6 bases). The length of the CDR3 is 15 residues. Germline V gives CDR1 SGHTA, CDR2 FQGNSA. V lost 6 bases to trimming and J lost 4 bases, with 18 bases between them. The CDR3, as DNA: TGTGCCAGCAGACCCCAATCGTGGGGGCTCTATGGCTACACCTTC. This sequence encodes CASRPQSWGLYGYTF.

The chain combines TRBV7-8 with TRBJ2-3; 7 bases line up with TRBD2. J was trimmed by 2 bases and V by 1 base; bases with no gene match: 6. Germline lookup yields CDR1 SGHVS and CDR2 FQNEAQ. The CDR3 is 16 amino acids. The CDR3 bases are TGTGCCAGCAGCTTAGTGGGAGGGTCCTTCACAGATACGCAGTATTTT. It specifies CASSLVGGSFTDTQYF.

The chain uses TRBV5-1 and TRBJ1-2, with D unresolved. V lost 1 base to trimming and J lost 8 bases, with 9 bases between them. CDR1 and CDR2 (germline): SGHRS, YFSETQ. The CDR3 extends over 12 amino acids. In DNA form, the CDR3 reads TGCGCCAGCAGCTTGCCCGCGGGGGGCTACACCTTC. Translating it yields CASSLPAGGYTF.

The chain is built from TRBV10-3 and TRBJ2-2; 13 bases align to TRBD2. The CDR3 consists of 14 residues. Germline CDR1 and CDR2: ENHRY and SYGVKD. The trim removed 6 bases at V and 7 bases at J, leaving 2 bases unmatched. CDR3 coding DNA: TGTGCCATCAGAGGGACTAGCGGGAACGGGGAGCTGTTTTTT. Encoded protein: CAIRGTSGNGELFF.

This clone has only one observation. The rearrangement uses TRBV6-4 and TRBJ2-3; unclear D gene. There are 15 residues in the CDR3. Germline V lookup: CDR1 MRHNA, CDR2 SNTAGT. Trimming pared 2 bases from V and 0 bases from J, leaving 9 bases between. This CDR3 reads CASSDGGRSTDTQYF. The CDR3, as DNA: TGTGCCAGCAGTGACGGTGGGCGTAGCACAGATACGCAGTATTTT.

The CDR3 reads CASSLTPYEQYF. The CDR3 DNA reads TGTGCCAGCAGCCTTACACCTTACGAGCAGTACTTC. This chain links TRBV7-2 with TRBJ2-7; D ambiguous. Trimming shortened V by 5 bases and J by 4 bases, and 9 bases separated the two germline ends. The CDR3 length is 12 residues. From germline, CDR1 is SGHTA and CDR2 FQGNSA.

Only one count was recorded for this clone. CDR3 protein: CASSLQAGLADTQYF. In nucleotides, the CDR3 is TGTGCCAGCAGCTTACAAGCGGGACTGGCAGATACGCAGTATTTT. The gene calls are TRBV7-3 and TRBJ2-3; 7 bases map to TRBD2. This CDR3 is built from 15 residues. Germline CDR1 and CDR2: SGHTA and FQGTGA. V lost 2 bases, J lost 4 bases, and 6 bases stayed unmatched.

The V gene is TRBV28, the J gene TRBJ2-1; 10 bases match TRBD2. Losses at the gene ends were 5 bases for V and 6 bases for J; bases not matched to a gene: 4. CDR1 MDHEN and CDR2 SYDVKM come from the germline V gene. CDR3 length equals 14 residues. The CDR3 bases are TGTGCCAGCAGTCCCCCTAGCGGGGGCAATGAGCAGTTCTTC. Translated, it gives CASSPPSGGNEQFF. Full variable domain (missing parts from reference TRBV28 and TRBJ2-1): DVKVTQSSRYLVKRTGEKVFLECVQDMDHENMFWYRQDPGLGLRLIYFSYDVKMKEKGDIPEGYSVSREKKERFSLILESASTNQTSMYLCASSPPSGGNEQFFGPGTRLTVL.

CDR3 in DNA: TGTGCCAGCAGCTTAATCCCGGGACTTCAGTTCTTC. Residues: CASSLIPGLQFF. This chain joins TRBV11-3 and TRBJ2-1; TRBD2 is a possible D gene (6 bases). CDR1 and CDR2 from the germline V gene are SGHNT and YENEEA. The germline V and J ends were trimmed by 2 bases and 13 bases, with 12 bases remaining between them. This CDR3 comprises 12 residues.

The chain links TRBV7-3 to TRBJ2-3; D call uncertain. The CDR3 sequence is 16 residues long. The V end lost 2 bases, the J end lost 3 bases, and 15 bases lay between the germline ends. The germline CDR1 and CDR2 sequences are SGHTA and FQGTGA. Here the CDR3 DNA reads TGTGCCAGCAGCTTAGCGCCCACAGTCGTGACAGATACGCAGTATTTT. Translating gives CASSLAPTVVTDTQYF.

This clone occurred a few times. The chain joins TRBV7-6 to TRBJ2-7; weak D call: TRBD2 (5 bases). Germline CDR1 and CDR2: SGHVS and FNYEAQ. V lost 6 bases to trimming and J lost 7 bases, with 13 bases between them. CDR3 size: 12 residues. Here the CDR3 DNA reads TGTGCCAGCAGTTCTTACCGGAGGGAGCAGTACTTC. The encoded protein is CASSSYRREQYF.

This clone turned up a few times. The junction does not match germline at one end; this may be a read error. This chain joins TRBV7-7 and TRBJ2-3; D is unresolved. CDR1 is SSHAT and CDR2 is FNYEAQ in the germline V gene (reference sequence). There are 13 residues in the CDR3. The CDR3, as DNA: TGTGCTAGCAGCTTTACAGTCACAGATACGCAGTATTTT. It translates to CASSFTVTDTQYF.

The chain is built from TRBV7-2 and TRBJ1-5; 8 nucleotides agree with TRBD1. V lost 4 bases and J lost 3; bases outside the gene matches: 5. Germline loops: CDR1 SGHTA, CDR2 FQGNSA. The CDR3 runs 15 residues. The CDR3 sequence is CASSYGQGLNQPQHF. CDR3 DNA: TGTGCCAGCAGCTATGGACAGGGACTCAATCAGCCCCAGCATTTT. Looking up the rest from reference TRBV7-2 and TRBJ1-5 gives the full variable domain: GAGVSQSPSNKVTEKGKDVELRCDPISGHTALYWYRQSLGQGLEFLIYFQGNSAPDKSGLPSDRFSAERTGGSVSTLTIQRTQQEDSAVYLCASSYGQGLNQPQHFGDGTRLSIL.

The chain combines TRBV6-1 with TRBJ1-2, with 7 bases matching TRBD1. The length of the CDR3 is 17 residues. V was clipped by 4 bases and J by 8 bases; unmatched bases: 19. Per the germline V gene, CDR1 is MNHNS and CDR2 is SASEGT. The CDR3 protein is CASSAGQARSYGGGYTF. CDR3 nucleotides: TGTGCCAGCAGTGCCGGACAGGCTAGGAGTTATGGAGGAGGCTACACCTTC.